The sequence of this T cell receptor beta chain was determined in a study of blood T cell repertoires in COVID-19. The wider study: Sites across the United States, Italy and Spain contributed samples from acute and convalescent COVID-19. T cells, B-cell-depleted T cells, or PBMCs provided the cDNA or gDNA that served as material.

Methods used by the authors: Reference gene primer amplification in the assay estimated nucleated cell counts. Profiled with immunoSEQ multiplex PCR; TCRdb holds only in-frame clones, not every one. V and J calls and clone size come straight from that table; D and trimming were deduced from the DNA. The sample has 80,000 to 95,000 clones; about 84% are singletons. V dropped 7 bases and J dropped 2 bases, with 12 bases sitting between them. Germline V CDR1 and CDR2: LNHDA, SQIVND (reference sequence). CDR3 size: 14 residues. This clonotype originated in a woman aged 70-85 years with acute or convalescent COVID-19. The sample taken for sequencing was peripheral blood. The gene calls are TRBV19 and TRBJ1-5, with D tentatively TRBD1 (5 bases). CDR3 sequence: CASNTRVGNQPQHF. CDR3 sequence (DNA): TGTGCCAGTAACACCAGGGTTGGCAATCAGCCCCAGCATTTT.